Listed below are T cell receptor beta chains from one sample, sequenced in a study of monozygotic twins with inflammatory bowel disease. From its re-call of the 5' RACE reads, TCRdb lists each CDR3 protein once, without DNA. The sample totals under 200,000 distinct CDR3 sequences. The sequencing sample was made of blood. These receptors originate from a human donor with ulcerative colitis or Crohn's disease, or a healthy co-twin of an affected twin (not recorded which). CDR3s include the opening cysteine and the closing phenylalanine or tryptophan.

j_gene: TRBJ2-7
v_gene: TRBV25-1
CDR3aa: CASSEFDRGDSYEQYF

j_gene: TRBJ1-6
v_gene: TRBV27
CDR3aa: CASSSLDSGGSPLHF

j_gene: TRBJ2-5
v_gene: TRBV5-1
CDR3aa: CASSLSPGGETQYF

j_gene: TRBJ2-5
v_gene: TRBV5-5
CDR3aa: CASSLSRLQETQYF

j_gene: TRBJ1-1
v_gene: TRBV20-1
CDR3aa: CSAPPSGAKDTEAFF

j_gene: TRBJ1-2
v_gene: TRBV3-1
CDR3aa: CASSRETASGYTF

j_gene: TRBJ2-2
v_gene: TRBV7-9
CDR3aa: CASSPGLAGSGELFF

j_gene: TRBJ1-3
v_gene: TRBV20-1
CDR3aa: CSARDIRAGNTIYF

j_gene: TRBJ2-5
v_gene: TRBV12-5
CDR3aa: CASGLGGTVYQETQYF

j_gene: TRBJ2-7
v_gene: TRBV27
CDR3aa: CASSFQGGTYEQYF

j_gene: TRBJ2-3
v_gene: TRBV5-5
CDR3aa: CASSLTRGLVTDTQYF

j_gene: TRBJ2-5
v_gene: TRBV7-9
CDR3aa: CASSLAGTAQETQYF

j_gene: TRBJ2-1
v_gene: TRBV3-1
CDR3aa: CASSQGPASGDNEQFF

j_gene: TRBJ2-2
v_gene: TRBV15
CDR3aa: CATSRPNTGELFF

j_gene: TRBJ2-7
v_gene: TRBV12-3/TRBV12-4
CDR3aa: CASRGSGTSEQYF

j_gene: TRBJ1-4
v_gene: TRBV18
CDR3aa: CASSPRQGIGEKLFF

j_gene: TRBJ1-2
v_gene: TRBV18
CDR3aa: CASSPSGRGYTF

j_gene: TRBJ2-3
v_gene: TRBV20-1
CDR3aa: CSARPGQSTDTQYF

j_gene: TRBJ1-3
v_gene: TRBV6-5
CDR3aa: CASSYFVGPGNTIYF

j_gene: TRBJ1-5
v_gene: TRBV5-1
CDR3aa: CASSLESVGQPQHF

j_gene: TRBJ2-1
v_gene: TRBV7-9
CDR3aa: CASSTLGNEQFF

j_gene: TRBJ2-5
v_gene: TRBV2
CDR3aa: CASSDEGETQYF